This is a list of T cell receptor beta chains from one sample in a study of cytomegalovirus exposure and HLA in healthy donors. This table comes from immunoSEQ multiplex PCR, and its TCRdb copy is limited to in-frame clones, with some not included. There are over 100,000 clones in the sample, with about 1.8% held by the top ten. The source material was PBMCs. These receptors originate from a man in his late teens or twenties in good health and CMV-seronegative. The CDR3 runs from the conserved cysteine through the conserved F or W. A D gene is named only where the DNA matches it firmly.

NA	TRBV7-6	16	TRBJ1-4	CASSSTQGVTNEKLFF	TGTGCCAGCAGCTCAACTCAGGGTGTGACTAATGAAAAACTGTTTTTT
TRBD1	TRBV23-1	13	TRBJ2-2	CAGGQGNTGELFF	TGCGCCGGTGGACAGGGAAACACCGGGGAGCTGTTTTTT
NA	TRBV7-8	16	TRBJ2-3	CASSLPSAGPTDTQYF	TGTGCCAGCAGCTTGCCCTCAGCGGGCCCCACAGATACGCAGTATTTT
TRBD1	TRBV7-2	13	TRBJ1-6	CASSVTGDSPLHF	TGTGCCAGCAGCGTTACAGGGGATTCACCCCTCCACTTT
NA	TRBV5-1	11	TRBJ2-1	CASSLAGEEFF	TGCGCCAGCAGCTTGGCGGGAGAAGAGTTCTTC
TRBD1	TRBV4-1	15	TRBJ1-4	CASSQPGQANEKLFF	TGCGCCAGCAGCCAACCGGGACAGGCTAATGAAAAACTGTTTTTT
NA	TRBV6-1	14	TRBJ1-3	CASRNRVSGNTIYF	TGTGCCAGCCGGAACAGGGTCTCTGGAAACACCATATATTTT
TRBD1	TRBV28	12	TRBJ1-1	CASPGQATEAFF	TGTGCCAGCCCAGGACAGGCCACTGAAGCTTTCTTT
NA	TRBV6-5	14	TRBJ1-2	CASTPSGGGYGYTF	TGTGCCAGCACCCCCTCGGGGGGTGGCTATGGCTACACCTTC
NA	TRBV19	12	TRBJ2-2	CASSWGLGELFF	TGTGCCAGCTCCTGGGGGCTCGGGGAGCTGTTTTTT
TRBD2	TRBV29-1	15	TRBJ2-7	CSVPLAGAATYEQYF	TGCAGCGTGCCGTTAGCGGGGGCAGCGACCTACGAGCAGTACTTC
TRBD2	TRBV5-6	18	TRBJ2-2	CASSFGTSGGIGTGELFF	TGTGCCAGCAGCTTCGGGACTAGCGGGGGGATTGGGACCGGGGAGCTGTTTTTT
NA	TRBV5-6	15	TRBJ1-1	CASTPPDFRNTEAFF	TGTGCCAGCACCCCCCCGGACTTCCGGAACACTGAAGCTTTCTTT
NA	TRBV27	13	TRBJ2-7	CASRAGHRYEQYF	TGTGCCAGCAGGGCCGGACACCGCTACGAGCAGTACTTC
NA	TRBV6-5	15	TRBJ1-2	CASSYSKAGIYGYTF	TGTGCCAGCAGTTACTCGAAGGCAGGGATCTATGGCTACACCTTC
NA	TRBV2	15	TRBJ1-4	CASSAPQGISEKLFF	TGTGCCAGCAGTGCACCCCAGGGGATTTCGGAAAAACTGTTTTTT
NA	TRBV29-1	13	TRBJ2-7	CSVLPDNSYEQYF	TGCAGCGTTCTTCCGGACAACTCCTACGAGCAGTACTTC
NA	TRBV7-6	15	TRBJ2-5	CASSLASARQETQYF	TGTGCCAGCAGCTTAGCTTCAGCCAGGCAAGAGACCCAGTACTTC
NA	TRBV13	12	TRBJ2-7	CASSDYRDEQYF	TGTGCCAGCAGCGACTACAGGGACGAGCAGTACTTC
NA	TRBV28	14	TRBJ1-4	CASSLFAQDEKLFF	TGTGCCAGCAGTTTATTCGCGCAGGATGAAAAACTGTTTTTT
TRBD1	TRBV6-5	15	TRBJ1-5	CASSSTGDSNQPQHF	TGTGCCAGCAGTAGTACAGGGGATAGCAATCAGCCCCAGCATTTT
TRBD2	TRBV19	16	TRBJ2-2	CASSIPTSGRTGELFF	TGTGCCAGTAGTATTCCGACTAGCGGGCGCACCGGGGAGCTGTTTTTT
NA	TRBV6-6	16	TRBJ1-6	CASSYSVGGGLSPLHF	TGTGCCAGCAGTTACTCGGTTGGCGGAGGGTTGTCACCCCTCCACTTT
TRBD1	TRBV28	11	TRBJ1-1	CASQDRTEAFF	TGTGCCAGCCAGGACAGGACAGAAGCTTTCTTT
NA	TRBV4-3	14	TRBJ1-4	CASSRGARNEKLFF	TGCGCCAGCTCTCGGGGGGCCCGAAATGAAAAACTGTTTTTT
NA	TRBV4-1	12	TRBJ1-2	CASRRSGGGYTF	TGCGCCAGCAGACGATCAGGAGGGGGCTACACCTTC
NA	TRBV9	15	TRBJ1-5	CASSSGREAGQPQHF	TGTGCCAGCAGCTCGGGAAGGGAGGCCGGTCAGCCCCAGCATTTT
NA	TRBV18	15	TRBJ1-1	CASSPLPGRDTEAFF	TGTGCCAGCTCGCCGCTACCCGGGCGGGACACTGAAGCTTTCTTT
TRBD2	TRBV7-2	14	TRBJ2-5	CASSLVAGVETQYF	TGTGCCAGCAGCTTAGTAGCGGGAGTAGAGACCCAGTACTTC
NA	TRBV6-5	13	TRBJ2-7	CASSGIGVYEQYF	TGTGCCAGCTCCGGTATAGGGGTCTACGAGCAGTACTTC
NA	TRBV11-3	14	TRBJ1-1	CASSFRRLNTEAFF	TGTGCCAGCAGCTTCCGGCGGCTGAACACTGAAGCTTTCTTT
NA	TRBV7-6	12	TRBJ2-1	CASSSLYNEQFF	TGTGCCAGCAGCTCCCTCTACAATGAGCAGTTCTTC
NA	TRBV28	16	TRBJ2-7	CASSLLAAAMTYEQYF	TGTGCCAGCAGTTTATTAGCGGCAGCCATGACCTACGAGCAGTACTTC
NA	TRBV13	15	TRBJ1-2	CASSLGVREVGGYTF	TGTGCCAGCAGCTTAGGGGTTCGGGAGGTAGGCGGCTACACCTTC
TRBD1	TRBV11-2	15	TRBJ2-3	CASSLGQGATDTQYF	TGTGCCAGCAGCTTAGGCCAGGGGGCCACAGATACGCAGTATTTT
TRBD1	TRBV19	16	TRBJ2-2	CASSIGTGANTGELFF	TGTGCCAGTAGTATAGGGACAGGGGCGAACACCGGGGAGCTGTTTTTT
TRBD1	TRBV30	14	TRBJ1-6	CAWSRDSNNSPLHF	TGTGCCTGGAGCCGGGACAGCAACAATTCACCCCTCCACTTT
NA	TRBV7-9	17	TRBJ1-5	CASSLEAGVRDNQPQHF	TGTGCCAGCAGCTTAGAGGCAGGCGTACGAGATAATCAGCCCCAGCATTTT
NA	TRBV10-3	14	TRBJ1-6	CAISETGQGSPLHF	TGTGCCATCAGTGAGACAGGTCAGGGTTCACCCCTCCACTTT
TRBD1	TRBV7-2	17	TRBJ1-2	CASSFPGQGAPPYGYTF	TGTGCCAGCAGTTTTCCGGGACAGGGGGCTCCCCCCTATGGCTACACCTTC
TRBD2	TRBV11-2	16	TRBJ2-7	CASSSWGQRENYEQYF	TGTGCCAGCAGCTCCTGGGGGCAGCGGGAGAACTACGAGCAGTACTTC
NA	TRBV5-4	11	TRBJ1-1	CASSSNTEAFF	TGTGCCAGCTCGTCTAACACTGAAGCTTTCTTT
NA	TRBV9	14	TRBJ1-1	CASSVGQLNTEAFF	TGTGCCAGCAGCGTAGGACAGCTGAACACTGAAGCTTTCTTT
NA	TRBV2	16	TRBJ2-2	CASRLATGFSTGELFF	TGTGCCAGCAGACTCGCTACAGGGTTTAGCACCGGGGAGCTGTTTTTT
NA	TRBV2	13	TRBJ1-5	CASSDRTGQPQHF	TGTGCCAGCAGTGACCGGACGGGGCAGCCCCAGCATTTT
NA	TRBV10-3	16	TRBJ2-7	CAISEWRTSSSYEQYF	TGTGCCATCAGTGAGTGGAGGACCTCTAGCTCCTACGAGCAGTACTTC
TRBD1	TRBV2	15	TRBJ1-3	CASRDGQGARNTIYF	TGTGCCAGCAGAGACGGACAGGGGGCAAGAAACACCATATATTTT
NA	TRBV6-6	15	TRBJ1-2	CASSDTARRNYGYTF	TGTGCCAGCAGTGATACAGCAAGACGGAACTATGGCTACACCTTC
NA	TRBV4-3	14	TRBJ2-4	CASSQDRTKNIQYF	TGCGCCAGCAGCCAAGACAGGACCAAAAACATTCAGTACTTC
TRBD2	TRBV6-5	16	TRBJ2-3	CASSYSTSGSTDTQYF	TGTGCCAGCAGTTACAGTACTAGCGGGAGCACAGATACGCAGTATTTT
TRBD2	TRBV30	17	TRBJ2-6	CAWSRVAGGIGANVLTF	TGTGCCTGGAGTCGGGTAGCGGGGGGAATTGGGGCCAACGTCCTGACTTTC
TRBD2	TRBV9	16	TRBJ2-5	CASSVGTSGVQETQYF	TGTGCCAGCAGCGTAGGGACTAGCGGGGTTCAAGAGACCCAGTACTTC
TRBD1	TRBV7-9	16	TRBJ1-2	CASSSTGGYISDGYTF	TGTGCCAGCAGCTCGACAGGGGGTTATATTTCTGATGGCTACACCTTC
TRBD1	TRBV6-5	15	TRBJ1-2	CASSSQRTGRYGYTF	TGTGCCAGCAGTTCTCAACGGACAGGGCGGTATGGCTACACCTTC